The clone carrying this T cell receptor (beta chain) was observed many times. The antigen remains unidentified. This sample is drawn from a study of post-analysis software for immune sequencing data. Study-level results: Samples prepared in the same batch strongly co-clustered by F measure. In patients, TRBV5-6, TRBV5-1 and TRBV20-1 belonged to five or six TRBV segments found more frequently than in controls.

Sequencing libraries made from TCR beta cDNA carried unique molecular identifiers. TCRdb reprocessed the PCR reads via MiXCR and lists one record per CDR3 protein. The sample yields approximately 250,000 distinct CDR3 sequences, less than 40% seen once. The CDR3 is 14 amino acids. Trimming took 6 bases from V and 2 from J, leaving 16 bases between them. Germline V gene data show CDR1 as DFQATT and CDR2 as SNEGSKA (reference sequence). The TCR sequence derives from a girl under 18 with multiple sclerosis. The chain is built from TRBV20-1 and TRBJ1-2; D call uncertain. What was sequenced was blood. CDR3 loop: CSAPWEGRNYGYTF. Here the CDR3 DNA reads TGCAGTGCCCCCTGGGAAGGGAGGAACTATGGCTACACCTTC.